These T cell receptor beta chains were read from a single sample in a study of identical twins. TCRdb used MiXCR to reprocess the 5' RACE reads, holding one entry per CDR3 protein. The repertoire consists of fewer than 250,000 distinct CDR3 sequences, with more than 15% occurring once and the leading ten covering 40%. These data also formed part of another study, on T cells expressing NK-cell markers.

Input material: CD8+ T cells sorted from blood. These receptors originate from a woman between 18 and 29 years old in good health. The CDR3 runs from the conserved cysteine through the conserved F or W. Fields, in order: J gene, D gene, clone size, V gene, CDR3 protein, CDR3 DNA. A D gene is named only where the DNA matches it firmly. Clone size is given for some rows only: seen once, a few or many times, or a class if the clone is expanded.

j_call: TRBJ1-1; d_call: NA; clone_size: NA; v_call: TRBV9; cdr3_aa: CASSVEGANTEAFF; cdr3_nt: TGTGCCAGCAGCGTAGAAGGGGCGAACACTGAAGCTTTCTTT
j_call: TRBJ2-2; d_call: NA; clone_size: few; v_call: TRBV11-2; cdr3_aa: CASSPGVPGELFF; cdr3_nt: TGTGCCAGCAGTCCAGGGGTTCCCGGGGAGCTGTTTTTT
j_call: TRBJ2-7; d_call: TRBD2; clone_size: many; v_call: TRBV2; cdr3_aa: CASSEPRRTSGYEQYF; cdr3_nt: TGTGCCAGCAGTGAACCGCGAAGGACTAGCGGGTACGAGCAGTACTTC
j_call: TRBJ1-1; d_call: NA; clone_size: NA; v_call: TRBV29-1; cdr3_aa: CSVIGLRGSTTEAFF; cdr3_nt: TGCAGCGTTATCGGTTTGAGGGGGTCGACCACTGAAGCTTTCTTT
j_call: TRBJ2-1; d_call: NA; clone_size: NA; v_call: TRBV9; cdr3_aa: CASSVGRGSSNEQFF; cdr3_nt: TGTGCCAGCAGCGTAGGGAGGGGTTCGAGCAATGAGCAGTTCTTC
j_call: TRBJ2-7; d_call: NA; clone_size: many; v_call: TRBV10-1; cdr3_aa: CASSESGGTSYEQYF; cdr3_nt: TGCGCCAGCAGTGAATCAGGTGGGACCTCCTACGAGCAGTACTTC
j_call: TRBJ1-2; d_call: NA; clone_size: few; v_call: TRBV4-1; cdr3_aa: CASSQGVERGYTF; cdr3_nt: TGCGCCAGCAGCCAAGGGGTCGAGCGGGGCTACACCTTC
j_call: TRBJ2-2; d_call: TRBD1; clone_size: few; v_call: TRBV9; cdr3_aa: CASSPPGQGPGELFF; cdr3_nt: TGTGCCAGCAGCCCCCCGGGACAGGGCCCCGGGGAGCTGTTTTTT
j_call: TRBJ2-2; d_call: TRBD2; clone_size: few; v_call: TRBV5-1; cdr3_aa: CASSLAGVTTGELFF; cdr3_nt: TGCGCCAGCAGCCTAGCGGGAGTAACTACCGGGGAGCTGTTTTTT
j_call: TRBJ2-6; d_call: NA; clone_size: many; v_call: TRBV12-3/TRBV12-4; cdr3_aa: CAAAPGGANVLTF; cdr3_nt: TGTGCCGCTGCTCCTGGTGGGGCCAACGTCCTGACTTTC
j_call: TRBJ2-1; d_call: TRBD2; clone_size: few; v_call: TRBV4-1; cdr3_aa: CASSQVAGGEQFF; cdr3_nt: TGCGCCAGCAGCCAAGTTGCGGGAGGTGAGCAGTTCTTC
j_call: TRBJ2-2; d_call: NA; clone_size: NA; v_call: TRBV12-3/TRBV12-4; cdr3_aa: CASSTTANTGELFF; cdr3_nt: TGTGCCAGCAGTACGACAGCGAACACCGGGGAGCTGTTTTTT
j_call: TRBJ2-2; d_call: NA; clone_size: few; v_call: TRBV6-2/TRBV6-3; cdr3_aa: CASTYLAGDTGELFF; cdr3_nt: TGTGCCAGCACCTACCTGGCAGGGGACACCGGGGAGCTGTTTTTT
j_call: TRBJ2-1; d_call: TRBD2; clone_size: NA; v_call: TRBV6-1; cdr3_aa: CASTFGGEYNEQFF; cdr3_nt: TGTGCCAGCACCTTCGGGGGGGAGTACAATGAGCAGTTCTTC
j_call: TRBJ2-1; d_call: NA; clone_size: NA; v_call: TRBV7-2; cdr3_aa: CASSLWARPTGEQFF; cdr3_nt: TGTGCCAGCAGCTTATGGGCAAGACCGACGGGTGAGCAGTTCTTC
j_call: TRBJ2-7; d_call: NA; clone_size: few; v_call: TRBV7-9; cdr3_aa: CASSLDVGRKYEQYF; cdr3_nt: TGTGCCAGCAGCTTAGATGTGGGCAGAAAGTACGAGCAGTACTTC
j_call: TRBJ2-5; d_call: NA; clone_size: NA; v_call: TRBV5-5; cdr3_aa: CASSLPSRRGQETQYF; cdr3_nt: TGTGCCAGCAGCTTGCCGTCCCGTCGGGGACAAGAGACCCAGTACTTC